The 9 T cell receptor beta chains listed next were all sequenced from one sample in a study of OX40 agonist ivuxolimab in advanced cancers. The repertoire was sequenced with immunoSEQ multiplex PCR; TCRdb's copy has only in-frame clones and lacks some. The table records about 95,000 clones, approximately 85% of them present only once. The sequencing used CD4+ or CD8+ T cells sorted from blood, collected in a trial of the OX40 agonist ivuxolimab. These receptors were collected from an adult with an advanced solid tumor such as melanoma, head and neck, liver or kidney cancer.

V gene TRBV27 combines with J gene TRBJ2-1, with 14 bases fitting TRBD2. Germline CDR1 reads MNHEY; CDR2 reads SMNVEV (reference sequence). This CDR3 is 21 amino acids long. V shed 8 bases, J shed 7 bases, and the junction held 25 bases outside the gene matches. The CDR3 protein is CASGGTSGRRSIFGGANEQFF. Written as DNA, the CDR3 is TGTGCCAGCGGGGGGACTAGCGGGAGAAGGTCGATATTCGGGGGTGCAAATGAGCAGTTCTTC.

The chain has TRBV4-1 and TRBJ1-2, with a weak D call TRBD1 (5 bases). This CDR3 contains 17 residues. In germline, CDR1 is MGHRA, CDR2 YSYEKL. V lost 2 bases to trimming and J lost 6 bases, with 22 bases between them. The CDR3 spells CASSQTVRQGLENGYTF. The CDR3 DNA sequence: TGCGCCAGCAGCCAAACTGTCAGGCAGGGACTCGAAAATGGCTACACCTTC.

The rearrangement links TRBV19 to TRBJ2-2, with 13 bases identical to TRBD2. The germline gives CDR1 LNHDA, CDR2 SQIVND (reference sequence). V shed 9 bases and J 6 bases; nucleotides not matched to a gene: 13. The CDR3 consists of 17 residues. The CDR3 nucleotides read TGTGCCAGCGGGGGACTAGCGGGATTTCGAGACTCCGGGGAGCTGTTTTTT. Its translation: CASGGLAGFRDSGELFF.

The rearrangement links TRBV9 to TRBJ2-1; TRBD2 matches at 11 bases. Germline-derived CDR1 and CDR2 are SGDLS and YYNGEE. V was pared by 4 bases and J by 2 bases, with 14 bases of the junction left unmatched. This CDR3 has 19 residues. Here the CDR3 DNA reads TGTGCCAGCAGCTACGGACTAGCGGGTGAGGGCCCCACCTACAATGAGCAGTTCTTC. As protein: CASSYGLAGEGPTYNEQFF.

V gene TRBV6-5 combines with J gene TRBJ1-1, with D uncertain. The V end lost 2 bases, the J end lost 0 bases, and 7 bases lay between the germline ends. CDR1 is MNHEY, CDR2 SVGAGI, per germline. The CDR3 spans 14 residues. CDR3 protein: CASSYEPMNTEAFF. CDR3 in DNA: TGTGCCAGCAGTTACGAACCTATGAACACTGAAGCTTTCTTT.

The chain employs TRBV18 and TRBJ2-6; D call uncertain. The CDR3 consists of 18 residues. CDR1 is KGHSH, CDR2 LQKENI, per germline. V was clipped by 0 bases and J by 0 bases, with 12 bases between them. CDR3 sequence reads: CASSPPGIGYSGANVLTF. The CDR3 DNA sequence: TGTGCCAGCTCACCACCCGGAATCGGGTACTCTGGGGCCAACGTCCTGACTTTC.

This sequence joins TRBV4-3 and TRBJ2-3; D may be TRBD2 (6 bases). Deletions cut 1 base from V and 3 bases from J, with 17 bases between. Germline CDR1 is LGHNA and CDR2 is YSLEER. The CDR3 loop spans 17 amino acids. CDR3 residues: CASSQGLRGAGTDTQYF. CDR3 sequence (DNA): TGCGCCAGCAGCCAAGGGCTTAGAGGGGCGGGGACAGATACGCAGTATTTT.

The V and J genes are TRBV7-9 and TRBJ2-7, with TRBD1 as a possible D gene (6 bases). Trimming cost V 4 bases and J 0 bases, with 16 bases left between them. CDR1 and CDR2 from the germline V gene are SEHNR and FQNEAQ (reference sequence). CDR3 length: 16 residues. The CDR3 nucleotides read TGTGCCAGCAGCTCCGCCCGGGACACGGTCTCCTACGAGCAGTACTTC. As protein: CASSSARDTVSYEQYF.

The rearrangement uses TRBV19 and TRBJ2-5; tentatively, D is TRBD1 (8 bases). This CDR3 region has 14 residues. V lost 4 bases and J lost 2, with 11 bases in between. In germline, CDR1 is LNHDA, CDR2 SQIVND (reference sequence). CDR3 in DNA: TGTGCCAGTAGTACACAGGGGGGGCAAGAGACCCAGTACTTC. Translation gives CASSTQGGQETQYF.